The 7 T cell receptor beta chains listed next were all sequenced from one sample in a study of T cells in Graves' hyperthyroidism and ophthalmopathy. Amplified TCR beta CDR3 regions came from RNA transcripts. RT-PCR in the first round (using the HTBI primer set) targeted the TCR CDR3. TCRdb itself ran the multiplex PCR reads through MiXCR, one entry per CDR3 protein. Of around 620,000 distinct CDR3 sequences listed, around 14% are singletons. What was sequenced was blood. Every receptor here comes from a woman under 30 with Graves' ophthalmopathy.

This clonotype has a count of ten or more. This sequence joins TRBV3-1 and TRBJ1-1; TRBD1 is a possible D gene (6 bases). The CDR3 runs to 15 residues. Per germline, CDR1 LGHDT and CDR2 YNNKEL (reference sequence). V lost 1 base, J lost 1 base, and 10 bases lay in between. CDR3 bases: TGTGCCAGCAGCCAAGGTGGGGGGCCGAACACTGAAGCTTTCTTT. Its translation is CASSQGGGPNTEAFF.

This clonotype was observed a few times. This chain joins TRBV5-1 and TRBJ2-3, with 7 bases aligning to TRBD2. CDR1 is SGHRS, CDR2 YFSETQ, per germline. This CDR3 comprises 20 residues. Losses at the gene ends were 8 bases for V and 0 bases for J; bases not matched to a gene: 24. Here the CDR3 reads CASIFGSSGLGASSTDTQYF. CDR3 bases: TGCGCCAGTATCTTTGGGTCTAGCGGCCTGGGAGCGTCTAGCACAGATACGCAGTATTTT.

This clonotype occurred a few times. The chain joins TRBV6-1 to TRBJ1-4; D uncertain. The germline V and J ends were trimmed by 0 bases and 5 bases, with 10 bases remaining between them. The CDR3 runs 15 residues. Germline CDR1 MNHNS, CDR2 SASEGT. Written as DNA, the CDR3 is TGTGCCAGCAGTGAAGCGCACGACGTAAATGAAAAACTGTTTTTT. It translates to CASSEAHDVNEKLFF.

CDR3 protein: CASSNSGLHYSGANVLTF. The CDR3 bases are TGTGCCAGTAGTAATTCGGGACTCCATTACTCTGGGGCCAACGTCCTGACTTTC. This chain links TRBV19 with TRBJ2-6; tentative D call: TRBD2 (6 bases). The V end lost 4 bases, the J end lost 0 bases, and 16 bases lay between the germline ends. Germline V gene data show CDR1 as LNHDA and CDR2 as SQIVND (reference sequence). CDR3 size: 18 residues. The full variable domain, in which reference TRBV19 and TRBJ2-6 provide the parts outside the CDR3, is DGGITQSPKYLFRKEGQNVTLSCEQNLNHDAMYWYRQDPGQGLRLIYYSQIVNDFQKGDIAEGYSVSREKKESFPLTVTSAQKNPTAFYLCASSNSGLHYSGANVLTFGAGSRLTVL.

The J gene is TRBJ2-5, the V gene TRBV3-2; the table gives TRBD2 as D, unverified against the DNA. TRBV3-2 constitutes a pseudogene. The CDR3 has 20 amino acids. The CDR3 reads CASSQEWPGFSGNPQETQYF. CDR3 sequence (DNA): TGTGCCAGCAGCCAAGAGTGGCCGGGGTTTAGCGGCAACCCACAAGAGACCCAGTACTTC.

V usage is TRBV5-8 and J usage is TRBJ2-3; maybe TRBD1 (6 bases). V was cut by 3 bases and J by 4 bases, with 12 bases left in between. CDR3 length equals 14 residues. Germline V gives CDR1 SGHTS, CDR2 YDEGEE. The CDR3: CASSSQGEADTQYF. CDR3 sequence (DNA): TGTGCCAGCAGCTCACAGGGTGAGGCAGATACGCAGTATTTT.

This clonotype was counted ten times or more. This chain links TRBV10-3 with TRBJ2-7; the D is unclear. Germline values: CDR1 ENHRY, CDR2 SYGVKD. The V gene lost 0 bases and the J gene lost 4 bases, with 16 bases spanning the gap. CDR3 length: 16 amino acids. The CDR3 DNA sequence: TGTGCCATCAGTGAGTCTCGGCGGCCGGAGACATACGAGCAGTACTTC. Protein product: CAISESRRPETYEQYF.